The 5 T cell receptor beta chains given below trace back to one sample, sequenced in a study of control samples from healthy donors and cancer patients. Profiled with immunoSEQ multiplex PCR; TCRdb holds only in-frame clones, not every one. The table includes 130,000 or so clones, over 80% detected once. Sequenced sample: blood. The origin of the receptors is a woman aged 50 to 60 in good health.

This clone was picked up one time. The rearrangement links TRBV5-4 to TRBJ2-5, with 8 bases identical to TRBD1. Looked up from germline, CDR1 is SGHNT and CDR2 is YYREEE (reference sequence). The CDR3 runs to 15 residues. V was pared by 5 bases and J by 3 bases, with 9 bases of the junction left unmatched. The CDR3 nucleotides read TGTGCCAGCAGTAAGGACAGGGCGGTAAAAGAGACCCAGTACTTC. Its protein product is CASSKDRAVKETQYF.

This rearrangement joins TRBV19 to TRBJ1-5, with TRBD1 matching over 8 bases. The CDR3 has 16 amino acids. Unmatched junction bases numbered 7, after V lost 4 bases and J lost 2 bases. Germline loops: CDR1 LNHDA, CDR2 SQIVND (reference sequence). The chain's CDR3 is CASSTDRGFGNQPQHF. DNA of the CDR3: TGTGCCAGTAGTACCGACAGGGGTTTTGGCAATCAGCCCCAGCATTTT.

The chain employs TRBV28 and TRBJ1-4; D is possibly TRBD1 (6 bases). Trimming took 4 bases from V and 4 from J, leaving 25 bases between them. CDR1 is MDHEN and CDR2 is SYDVKM in the germline V gene. The length of the CDR3 is 19 residues. The CDR3 reads CASSYPMNSGGVLNEKLFF. The CDR3 nucleotides read TGTGCCAGCAGTTATCCTATGAATTCCGGGGGCGTACTTAATGAAAAACTGTTTTTT.

This rearrangement joins TRBV15 to TRBJ2-1; TRBD1 aligns across 8 bases. The germline V gene encodes CDR1 LNHNV and CDR2 YYDKDF (reference sequence). The CDR3 totals 15 residues. Trimming cost V 0 bases and J 6 bases; bases outside gene matches: 4. CDR3 sequence reads: CATSRDPGTGNEQFF. The DNA of the CDR3 is TGTGCCACCAGCAGAGACCCCGGGACAGGCAATGAGCAGTTCTTC.

The rearrangement joins TRBV21-1 to TRBJ1-3. TRBV21-1 is recorded as a pseudogene. This CDR3 has 17 residues. The CDR3, as DNA: TGTGCCAGCAGCAGACGGACTGGCAGGGCGAGTGGAAACACCATATATTTT. Amino acid sequence: CASSRRTGRASGNTIYF.